The source of this T cell receptor (beta chain) is a study of shared clonotypes between healthy human individuals. Study-wide results and limits: Unshared clonotypes carried lower generation probabilities than those common to all four donors. Donor clonotype sharing was expected to depend on sequencing depth. Naive subsets generally had larger estimated richness than memory subsets.

Germline V gene lookup returns CDR1 LGHNA and CDR2 YSLEER. Trimming cost V 0 bases and J 7 bases; bases outside gene matches: 11. The CDR3 has 17 amino acids. For this clone: What it binds is unknown.

Only CD45RO-negative cells positively selected for CCR7 counted as naive CD8 cells, so terminally differentiated effector memory CD45RA+ cells were excluded. Healthy HIV-negative adults with no recent acute infections or vaccinations were recruited as donors. Repertoires were generated with immunoSEQ multiplex PCR, while TCRdb's copy carries only in-frame clones and drops some. The sample consists of about 2.1 million clones, around 93% of them appearing once. The sequence was collected from a man in his late teens or twenties in good health. Some clones in this sample may be carry-over from other donors' samples. The V call is TRBV4-3, the J call TRBJ1-2, with 10 bases identical to TRBD1. The sample was naive CD8+ T cells from PBMCs. CDR3 DNA sequence: TGCGCCAGCAGCCAAGAAAGCCGGGACAGGGGTTTAGGTGGCTACACCTTC. Translation gives CASSQESRDRGLGGYTF.